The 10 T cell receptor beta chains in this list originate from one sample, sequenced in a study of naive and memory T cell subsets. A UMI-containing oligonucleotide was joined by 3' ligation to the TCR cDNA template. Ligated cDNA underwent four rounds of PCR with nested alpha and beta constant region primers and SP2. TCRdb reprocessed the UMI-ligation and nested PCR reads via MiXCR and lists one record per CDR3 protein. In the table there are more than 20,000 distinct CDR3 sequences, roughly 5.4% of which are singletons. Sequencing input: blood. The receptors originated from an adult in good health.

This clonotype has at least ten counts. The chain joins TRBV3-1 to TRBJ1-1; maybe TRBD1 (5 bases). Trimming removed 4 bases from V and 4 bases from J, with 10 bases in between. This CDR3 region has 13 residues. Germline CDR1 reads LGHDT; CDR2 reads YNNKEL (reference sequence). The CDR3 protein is CASSLPGTTEAFF. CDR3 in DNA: TGTGCCAGCAGCCTACCGGGGACCACTGAAGCTTTCTTT.

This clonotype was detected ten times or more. The CDR3 protein is CSARPRTSGNSYEQYF. The DNA of the CDR3 is TGCAGTGCTAGACCCAGGACTAGCGGGAATTCCTACGAGCAGTACTTC. This chain uses TRBV20-1 with TRBJ2-7; 12 positions agree with TRBD2. Trimming removed 2 bases from V and 1 base from J; junction bases left unmatched: 6. Looked up from germline, CDR1 is DFQATT and CDR2 is SNEGSKA (reference sequence). The CDR3 is made up of 16 amino acids.

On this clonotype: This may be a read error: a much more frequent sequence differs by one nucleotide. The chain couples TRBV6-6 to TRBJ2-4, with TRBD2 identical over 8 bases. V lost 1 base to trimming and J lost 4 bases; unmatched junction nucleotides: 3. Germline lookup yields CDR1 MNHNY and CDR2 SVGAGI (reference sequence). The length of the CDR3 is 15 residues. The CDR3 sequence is CASSYLASGKNIQYF. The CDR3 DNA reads TGTGCCAGCAGTTACTTGGCTAGCGGGAAAAACATTCAGTACTTC.

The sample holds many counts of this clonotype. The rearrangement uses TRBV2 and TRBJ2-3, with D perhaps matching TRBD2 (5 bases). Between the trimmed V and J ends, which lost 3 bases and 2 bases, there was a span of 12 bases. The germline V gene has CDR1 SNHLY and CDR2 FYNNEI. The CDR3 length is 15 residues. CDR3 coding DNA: TGTGCCAGCAGTGATCGGGGATCCGACACAGATACGCAGTATTTT. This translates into CASSDRGSDTDTQYF.

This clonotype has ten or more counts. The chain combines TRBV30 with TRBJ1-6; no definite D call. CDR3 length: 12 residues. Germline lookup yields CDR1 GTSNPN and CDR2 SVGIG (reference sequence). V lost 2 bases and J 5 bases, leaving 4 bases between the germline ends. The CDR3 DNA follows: TGTGCCTGGAGTCCAAATAATTCACCCCTCCACTTT. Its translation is CAWSPNNSPLHF.

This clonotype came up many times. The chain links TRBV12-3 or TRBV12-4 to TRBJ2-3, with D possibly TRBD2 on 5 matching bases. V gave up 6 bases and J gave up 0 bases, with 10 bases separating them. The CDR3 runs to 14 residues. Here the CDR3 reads CASSPRDSTDTQYF. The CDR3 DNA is TGTGCCAGCAGCCCACGGGATAGCACAGATACGCAGTATTTT.

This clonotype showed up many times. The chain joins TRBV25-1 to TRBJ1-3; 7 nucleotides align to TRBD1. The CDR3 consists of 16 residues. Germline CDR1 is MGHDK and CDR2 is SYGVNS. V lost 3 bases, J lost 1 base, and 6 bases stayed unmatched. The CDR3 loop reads CASSEWRGRSGNTIYF. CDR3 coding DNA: TGTGCCAGCAGTGAGTGGAGGGGGCGGTCTGGAAACACCATATATTTT. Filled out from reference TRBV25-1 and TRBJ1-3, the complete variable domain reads EADIYQTPRYLVIGTGKKITLECSQTMGHDKMYWYQQDPGMELHLIHYSYGVNSTEKGDLSSESTVSRIRTEHFPLTLESARPSHTSQYLCASSEWRGRSGNTIYFGEGSWLTVV.

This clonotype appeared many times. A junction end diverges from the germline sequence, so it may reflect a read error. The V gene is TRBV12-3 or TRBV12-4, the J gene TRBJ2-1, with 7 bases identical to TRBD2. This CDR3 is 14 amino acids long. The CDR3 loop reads CASSSNAAGLPLAF. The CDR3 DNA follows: TGTGCCAGCAGTTCCAATGCAGCGGGACTACCCCTTGCCTTC.

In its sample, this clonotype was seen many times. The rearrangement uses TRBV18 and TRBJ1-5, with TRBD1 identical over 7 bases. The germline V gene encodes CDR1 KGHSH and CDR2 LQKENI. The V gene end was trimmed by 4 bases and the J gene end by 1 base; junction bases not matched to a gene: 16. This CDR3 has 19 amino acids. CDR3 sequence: CASSRRSNRGRSSNQPQHF. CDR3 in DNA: TGTGCCAGCTCACGCCGGTCAAACAGGGGCAGGTCGAGCAATCAGCCCCAGCATTTT.

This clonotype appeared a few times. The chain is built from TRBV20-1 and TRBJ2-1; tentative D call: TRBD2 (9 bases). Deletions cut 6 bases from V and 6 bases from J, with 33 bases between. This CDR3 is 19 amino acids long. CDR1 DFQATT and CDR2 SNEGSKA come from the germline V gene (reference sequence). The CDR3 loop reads CSARQGFGLAGRASNEQFF. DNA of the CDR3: TGCAGTGCCAGACAGGGGTTCGGGCTAGCGGGAAGGGCGTCCAATGAGCAGTTCTTC.